Listed below are T cell receptor beta chains from one sample, sequenced in a study of early T cells in non-severe SARS-CoV-2 infection. MiXCR was run by TCRdb on the 5' RACE reads, yielding one entry per CDR3 protein. The sample consists of more than 65,000 distinct CDR3 sequences, under 15% of them appearing once. Sequenced: whole blood. The origin of the receptors is an adult who was a healthcare worker with PCR-confirmed SARS-CoV-2 infection or an uninfected control (not recorded which). Each CDR3 is given with its conserved first and last residue. The D gene is left open where the match is weak. Clone sizes are given selectively: once, few, many, or a class where the clone is expanded.

V gene	clone size	J gene	D gene	CDR3 protein	CDR3 DNA
TRBV6-6	many	TRBJ1-2	.	CASSPNAWAGGYTF	TGTGCCAGCAGCCCCAACGCCTGGGCCGGGGGCTACACCTTC
TRBV20-1	many	TRBJ2-7	TRBD2	CSATLGRGGHEQYF	TGCAGTGCTACCCTAGGGAGGGGAGGCCACGAGCAGTACTTC
TRBV28	few	TRBJ2-7	TRBD2	CASRLASRVEQYF	TGTGCCAGCCGACTAGCCAGTCGGGTCGAGCAGTACTTC
TRBV20-1	many	TRBJ1-6	.	CSARSSGDPLHF	TGCAGTGCCCGCTCCTCAGGGGATCCCCTCCACTTT
TRBV2	many	TRBJ1-5	TRBD1	CASWTGSNQPQHF	TGTGCCAGCTGGACAGGTAGCAATCAGCCCCAGCATTTT
TRBV5-1	.	TRBJ1-1	.	CASSYKTGGEAFF	TGCGCCAGCAGCTATAAAACAGGAGGTGAAGCTTTCTTT
TRBV3-1	many	TRBJ1-1	.	CASSHGLGSEAFF	TGTGCCAGCAGCCACGGATTGGGGAGTGAAGCTTTCTTT
TRBV7-8	many	TRBJ1-2	TRBD1	CASSLATGGLVYGYTF	TGTGCCAGCAGCTTAGCCACAGGGGGACTTGTCTATGGCTACACCTTC
TRBV6-5	many	TRBJ2-5	TRBD1	CASSVPGQGARKTQYF	TGTGCCAGCAGCGTCCCGGGACAGGGGGCGAGGAAGACCCAGTACTTC
TRBV18	many	TRBJ2-7	.	CASSRVQDTYEQYF	TGTGCCAGCTCGCGAGTGCAAGATACCTACGAGCAGTACTTC
TRBV5-6	many	TRBJ1-3	.	CASSSMTGFSGNTIYF	TGTGCCAGCAGCTCAATGACAGGATTCTCTGGAAACACCATATATTTT
TRBV7-9	many	TRBJ1-1	TRBD1	CASSSKTGEEAFF	TGTGCCAGCAGCTCAAAGACAGGGGAAGAAGCTTTCTTT
TRBV12-3/TRBV12-4	many	TRBJ2-7	.	CASSRDTYEQYF	TGTGCCAGCAGCCGAGACACCTACGAGCAGTACTTC
TRBV6-2/TRBV6-3	many	TRBJ1-5	.	CASSYSPGYNQPQHF	TGTGCCAGCAGTTACTCTCCGGGCTACAATCAGCCCCAGCATTTT
TRBV7-8	many	TRBJ2-3	.	CASSLVSLGDTQYF	TGTGCCAGCAGCTTAGTATCCCTCGGGGATACGCAGTATTTT
TRBV20-1	many	TRBJ1-2	TRBD1	CSASPDRGGSYGYTF	TGCAGTGCTAGTCCAGACAGGGGGGGGTCCTATGGCTACACCTTC
TRBV7-2	many	TRBJ1-6	.	CASSLTRGRSPLHF	TGTGCCAGCAGCTTGACCCGAGGGAGGTCACCCCTCCACTTT
TRBV7-9	many	TRBJ2-7	.	CASSLLGADYEQYF	TGTGCCAGCAGCTTATTGGGGGCCGACTACGAGCAGTACTTC
TRBV29-1	.	TRBJ2-3	.	CSAGGQGPDTQYF	TGCAGCGCTGGGGGCCAGGGCCCAGATACGCAGTATTTT
TRBV7-2	many	TRBJ1-1	.	CASTIGGGARAEAFF	TGTGCCAGCACCATAGGGGGAGGGGCGAGAGCTGAAGCTTTCTTT
TRBV7-2	many	TRBJ2-7	TRBD2	CASSLRGVTYEQYF	TGTGCCAGCAGCCTACGGGGGGTTACCTACGAGCAGTACTTC
TRBV7-6	.	TRBJ1-1	TRBD1	CASSLGDRGPGTEAFF	TGTGCCAGCAGCCTAGGGGACAGGGGACCAGGGACTGAAGCTTTCTTT
TRBV10-3	.	TRBJ2-7	.	CAISESWGGGHEQYF	TGTGCCATCAGTGAGTCCTGGGGTGGGGGGCACGAGCAGTACTTC
TRBV9	.	TRBJ1-1	TRBD1	CASSGGQGTEVFF	TGTGCCAGCAGCGGCGGACAGGGGACTGAAGTTTTCTTT
TRBV20-1	many	TRBJ2-7	TRBD2	CSARDRTSGLYEQYF	TGCAGTGCTAGAGACCGGACTAGCGGCTTATACGAGCAGTACTTC
TRBV7-2	few	TRBJ2-7	TRBD1	CASSPDRAYYEQYF	TGTGCCAGCAGCCCCGACAGGGCGTATTACGAGCAGTACTTC
TRBV10-3	many	TRBJ1-6	.	CAISESGEVSPLHF	TGTGCCATCAGTGAGTCTGGAGAGGTTTCACCCCTCCACTTT
TRBV7-9	many	TRBJ1-6	.	CASSAAGGSPLHF	TGTGCCAGCAGCGCCGCTGGGGGTTCACCCCTCCACTTT
TRBV27	.	TRBJ2-7	TRBD2	CASSLASGGSYEQYF	TGTGCCAGCAGTTTAGCTAGCGGGGGCTCCTACGAGCAGTACTTC
TRBV6-2/TRBV6-3	many	TRBJ2-7	.	CASSYNRETPYEQYF	TGTGCCAGCAGTTATAATAGGGAGACACCCTACGAGCAGTACTTC
TRBV6-5	.	TRBJ2-3	TRBD1	CASSSVTGGGDTQYF	TGTGCCAGCAGTTCAGTGACAGGGGGCGGAGATACGCAGTATTTT
TRBV20-1	many	TRBJ2-1	.	CSASIPTLSYNEQFF	TGCAGTGCTAGCATTCCGACGCTCTCCTACAATGAGCAGTTCTTC
TRBV27	many	TRBJ2-7	.	CASRRGVEQYF	TGTGCCAGCAGGCGAGGGGTCGAGCAGTACTTC
TRBV15	many	TRBJ2-3	TRBD2	CATGTRNTDTQYF	TGTGCCACCGGGACTAGGAACACAGATACGCAGTATTTT
TRBV3-1	many	TRBJ2-1	.	CASSQRGGPSNEQFF	TGTGCCAGCAGCCAGAGGGGGGGCCCCTCCAATGAGCAGTTCTTC
TRBV7-9	many	TRBJ2-7	.	CASSFGTREADF	TGTGCCAGCAGCTTTGGAACACGTGAAGCGGATTTC
TRBV7-9	.	TRBJ1-2	.	CASSPRLGLPDNYGYTF	TGTGCCAGCAGCCCCCGCTTGGGACTGCCGGATAACTATGGCTACACCTTC
TRBV7-9	many	TRBJ2-3	.	CASSPPTAGLVVAQYF	TGTGCCAGCAGCCCGCCGACAGCGGGCCTCGTGGTTGCGCAGTATTTT
TRBV6-1	many	TRBJ1-5	.	CASSTRTGWGNQPQHF	TGTGCCAGCAGTACCCGAACAGGCTGGGGCAATCAGCCCCAGCATTTT
TRBV30	few	TRBJ2-1	TRBD2	CAWSRPAGGPHNEQFF	TGTGCCTGGAGTAGGCCAGCGGGAGGGCCTCACAATGAGCAGTTCTTC
TRBV2	.	TRBJ1-1	.	CASRVDSELNTEAFF	TGTGCCAGCAGGGTGGACAGCGAGTTGAACACTGAAGCTTTCTTT